Presented here are 3 T cell receptor beta chains from one specimen sequenced in a study of regulatory T cells in long-lasting Graves disease. Documented time point: persistent/refractory GD, antithyroid drugs over 5 years with positive TRAb. The TCR library was made from RNA extracted from PBMCs. CDR3-region Arm-PCR and iRepertoire HTBI primers produced the TCR beta libraries. TCRdb passed the multiplex PCR reads through MiXCR, listing each CDR3 protein once. The sample has approximately 400,000 distinct CDR3 sequences, less than 25% seen once; the top ten hold less than 25%. The sequences come from peripheral blood mononuclear cells (PBMCs), collected when the disease was refractory, from a patient treated with antithyroid drugs. These receptors came from a female donor with Graves disease.

There are a few counts of this clonotype. The gene calls are TRBV7-2 and TRBJ2-5; TRBD1 agrees at 8 bases. This CDR3 spans 16 amino acids. Germline loops: CDR1 SGHTA, CDR2 FQGNSA. J lost 3 bases, V lost 0 bases, and 6 bases had no gene match. The CDR3 DNA reads TGTGCCAGCAGCTTAGCCGGCAGGGGGCGCGAAGAGACCCAGTACTTC. It is translated as CASSLAGRGREETQYF.

The chain carries TRBV18 and TRBJ2-7; D perhaps matches TRBD1 (5 bases). This CDR3 spans 14 amino acids. Germline V gene sequence: CDR1 KGHSH, CDR2 LQKENI. V gave up 8 bases and J gave up 1 base, with 15 bases separating them. This chain's CDR3 is CASSPPSGSYEQYF. The CDR3 DNA is TGTGCCAGCAGTCCACCTTCAGGGTCCTACGAGCAGTACTTC.

The rearrangement joins TRBV30 to TRBJ2-2; the D call may be TRBD1 or TRBD2 (6 bases each). This CDR3 has 15 residues. V shed 1 base and J shed 5 bases, with 14 bases lying between them. Germline CDR1 and CDR2: GTSNPN and SVGIG (reference sequence). The CDR3 DNA follows: TGTGCCTGGAGTGCCTTACCGGGGGCAACCGGGGAGCTGTTTTTT. Residues: CAWSALPGATGELFF.